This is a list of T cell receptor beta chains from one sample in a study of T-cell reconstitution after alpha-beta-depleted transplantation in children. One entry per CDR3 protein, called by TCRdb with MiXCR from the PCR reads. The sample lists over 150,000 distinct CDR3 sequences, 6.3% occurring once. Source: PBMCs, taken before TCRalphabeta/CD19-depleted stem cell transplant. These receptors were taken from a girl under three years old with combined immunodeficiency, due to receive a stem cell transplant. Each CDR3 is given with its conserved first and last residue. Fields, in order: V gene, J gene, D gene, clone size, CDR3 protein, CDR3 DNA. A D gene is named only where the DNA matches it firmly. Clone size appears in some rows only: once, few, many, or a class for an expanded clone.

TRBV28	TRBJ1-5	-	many	CASSLKMLFLGPQPQHF	TGTGCCAGCAGTTTGAAGATGTTATTCTTAGGCCCTCAGCCCCAGCATTTT
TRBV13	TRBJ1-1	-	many	CASSLVGGAGNTEAFF	TGTGCCAGCAGCTTAGTAGGAGGGGCAGGGAACACTGAAGCTTTCTTT
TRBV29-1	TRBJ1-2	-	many	CSVESSGPGYTF	TGCAGCGTTGAATCGTCAGGACCTGGCTACACCTTC
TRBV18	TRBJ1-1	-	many	CASSPQRGRAEAFF	TGTGCCAGCTCCCCACAGCGGGGTCGGGCTGAAGCTTTCTTT
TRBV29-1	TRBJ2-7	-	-	CSVRNDDLYEQYF	TGCAGCGTGCGGAATGACGACCTCTACGAGCAGTACTTC
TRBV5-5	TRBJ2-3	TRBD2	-	CASSLRLAGDNTQYF	TGTGCCAGCAGCTTGAGGCTAGCGGGAGACAATACGCAGTATTTT
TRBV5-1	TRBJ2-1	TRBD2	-	CASSLGLAGDSYNEQFF	TGCGCCAGCAGCCTGGGACTAGCGGGTGACTCCTACAATGAGCAGTTCTTC
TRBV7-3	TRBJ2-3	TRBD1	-	CASSSQGAWDTQYF	TGTGCCAGCAGCTCCCAGGGGGCATGGGATACGCAGTATTTT
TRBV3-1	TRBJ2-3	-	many	CASSQAQGNTQYF	TGTGCCAGCAGCCAAGCCCAAGGGAATACGCAGTATTTT
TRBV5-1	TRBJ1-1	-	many	CASSLPSAGNTEAFF	TGCGCCAGCAGCTTACCATCGGCAGGGAACACTGAAGCTTTCTTT
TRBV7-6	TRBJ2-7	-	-	CASSLLASLSYEQYF	TGTGCCAGCAGCTTATTGGCTAGTCTATCCTACGAGCAGTACTTC
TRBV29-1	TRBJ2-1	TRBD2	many	CSVGEGGYNEQFF	TGCAGCGTTGGGGAGGGCGGATACAATGAGCAGTTCTTC
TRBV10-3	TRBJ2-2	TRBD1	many	CATTATGDDGELFF	TGTGCCACCACAGCGACAGGGGACGACGGGGAGCTGTTTTTT
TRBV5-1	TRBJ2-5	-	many	CASSLLTGPGETQYF	TGCGCCAGCAGCCTCCTGACTGGTCCCGGGGAGACCCAGTACTTC
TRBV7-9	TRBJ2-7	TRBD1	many	CASSALGQGENYEQYF	TGTGCCAGCAGCGCTCTCGGACAGGGAGAAAACTACGAGCAGTACTTC
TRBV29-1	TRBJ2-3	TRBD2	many	CSVLAGGLNTQYF	TGCAGCGTTTTAGCGGGAGGGTTGAATACGCAGTATTTT
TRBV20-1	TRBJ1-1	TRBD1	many	CSAPRQGLNTEAFF	TGCAGTGCTCCCCGACAGGGGCTGAACACTGAAGCTTTCTTT
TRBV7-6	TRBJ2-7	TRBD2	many	CASSLGLAGESEQYF	TGTGCCAGCAGCTTAGGACTAGCGGGAGAGTCCGAGCAGTACTTC
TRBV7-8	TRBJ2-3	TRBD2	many	CASSLRLAGGSYTDTQYF	TGTGCCAGCAGCTTACGACTAGCGGGGGGCTCTTACACAGATACGCAGTATTTT
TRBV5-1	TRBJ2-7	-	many	CASSFGPPASYEQYF	TGCGCCAGCAGCTTTGGACCTCCCGCCTCCTACGAGCAGTACTTC
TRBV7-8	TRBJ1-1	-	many	CASSLGYSYTEAFF	TGTGCCAGCAGCCTGGGGTATAGTTACACTGAAGCTTTCTTT
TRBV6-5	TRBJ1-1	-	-	CASSYSAQTNTEAFF	TGTGCCAGCAGTTACTCGGCACAGACAAACACTGAAGCTTTCTTT
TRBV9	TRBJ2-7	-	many	CASSAGTTTYEQYF	TGTGCCAGCAGCGCCGGGACGACAACCTACGAGCAGTACTTC
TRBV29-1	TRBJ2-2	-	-	CSVHDSTGELFF	TGCAGCGTTCATGACAGCACCGGGGAGCTGTTTTTT
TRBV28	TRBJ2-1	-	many	CASSLGGISYNEQFF	TGTGCCAGCAGTTTAGGCGGGATTTCCTACAATGAGCAGTTCTTC
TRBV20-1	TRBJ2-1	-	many	CSAREVEGTYNEQFF	TGCAGTGCTAGAGAGGTAGAGGGGACCTACAATGAGCAGTTCTTC
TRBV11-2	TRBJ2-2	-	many	CASSYYRVNTGELFF	TGTGCCAGCAGCTACTACAGGGTGAACACCGGGGAGCTGTTTTTT
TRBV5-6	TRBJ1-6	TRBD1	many	CASSARDSPYSPLHF	TGTGCCAGCAGCGCCCGGGACAGCCCCTATTCACCCCTCCACTTT
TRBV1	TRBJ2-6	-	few	CTSSRGGGPSGANVLTF	TGCACCAGCAGCCGTGGAGGTGGCCCCTCTGGGGCCAACGTCCTGACTTTC
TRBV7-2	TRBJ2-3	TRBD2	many	CASRPLRERLDTQYF	TGTGCCAGCAGACCCCTGCGGGAGAGATTGGATACGCAGTATTTT
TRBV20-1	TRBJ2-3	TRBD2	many	CSASELPGGWLAGSTDTQYF	TGCAGTGCTAGTGAACTACCCGGTGGATGGCTAGCGGGGAGCACAGATACGCAGTATTTT
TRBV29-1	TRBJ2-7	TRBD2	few	CSVGEGLGLAGPPEQYF	TGCAGCGTTGGCGAAGGGCTGGGTCTAGCGGGTCCTCCCGAGCAGTACTTC
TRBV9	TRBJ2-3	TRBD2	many	CASSVEGGGRTDTQYF	TGTGCCAGCAGCGTAGAAGGCGGGGGTCGCACAGATACGCAGTATTTT
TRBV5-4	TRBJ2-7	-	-	CASGLGLAYSYEQYF	TGTGCCAGCGGCCTGGGGCTAGCGTACTCCTACGAGCAGTACTTC
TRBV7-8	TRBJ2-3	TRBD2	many	CASSLATGGLGDTQYF	TGTGCCAGCAGCTTAGCGACGGGGGGGCTGGGAGATACGCAGTATTTT
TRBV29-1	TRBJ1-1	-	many	CSVEAVENTEAFF	TGCAGCGTTGAAGCAGTCGAGAACACTGAAGCTTTCTTT
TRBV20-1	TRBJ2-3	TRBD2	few	CSASKLAGGHMSGDTQYF	TGCAGTGCCTCAAAACTAGCGGGAGGGCACATGAGTGGAGATACGCAGTATTTT
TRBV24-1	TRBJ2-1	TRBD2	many	CATSDSEPGLASSYNEQFF	TGTGCCACCAGTGATTCTGAGCCGGGACTAGCGAGCTCCTACAATGAGCAGTTCTTC
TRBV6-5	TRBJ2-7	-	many	CASSYSASGEQYF	TGTGCCAGCAGTTACTCGGCTAGTGGCGAGCAGTACTTC
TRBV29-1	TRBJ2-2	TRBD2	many	CSVWGSGRTGELFF	TGCAGCGTTTGGGGGAGCGGGAGGACCGGGGAGCTGTTTTTT
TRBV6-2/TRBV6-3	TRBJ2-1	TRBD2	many	CASSYPRSGGGSYNEQFF	TGTGCCAGCAGTTACCCCAGATCTGGCGGGGGATCCTACAATGAGCAGTTCTTC
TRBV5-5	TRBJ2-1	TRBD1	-	CASSGDRAGYNEQFF	TGTGCCAGCAGCGGGGACAGGGCTGGCTACAATGAGCAGTTCTTC
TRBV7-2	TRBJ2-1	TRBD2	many	CASRRLAGGPHNEQFF	TGTGCCAGCAGAAGACTAGCGGGAGGACCCCACAATGAGCAGTTCTTC
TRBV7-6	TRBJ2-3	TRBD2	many	CASSLGLGLGGTDTQYF	TGTGCCAGCAGCTTAGGGTTGGGACTAGGCGGCACAGATACGCAGTATTTT
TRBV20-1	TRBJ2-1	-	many	CSARDPRGALYEQFF	TGCAGTGCTAGAGATCCCCGGGGGGCCTTGTATGAGCAGTTCTTC
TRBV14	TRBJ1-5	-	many	CASSQGQGGHQPQHF	TGTGCCAGCAGCCAAGGGCAGGGAGGACATCAGCCCCAGCATTTT
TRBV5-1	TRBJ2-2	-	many	CASSPGPEMNTGELFF	TGCGCCAGCAGCCCGGGACCGGAGATGAACACCGGGGAGCTGTTTTTT
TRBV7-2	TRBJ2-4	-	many	CASSLASSRGGGWNIQYF	TGTGCCAGCAGCTTAGCTAGTTCCCGGGGAGGGGGCTGGAACATTCAGTACTTC
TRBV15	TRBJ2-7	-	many	CATSRDLRGPYEQYF	TGTGCCACCAGCAGAGATCTTAGGGGCCCCTACGAGCAGTACTTC
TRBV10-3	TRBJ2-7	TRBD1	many	CAISNRQGWEYF	TGTGCCATCAGTAATAGACAGGGATGGGAATACTTC